This T cell receptor beta chain was found in a study of blood T cell repertoires in COVID-19. About the study: COVID-19 samples from acute and convalescent phases originated in the United States, Italy and Spain. Nucleic acid was either cDNA or gDNA, and it came from T cells, B-cell-depleted T cells, or PBMCs.

Per the study methods: Amplification from reference gene primers served as the basis for estimated nucleated cell counts. Repertoires were generated with immunoSEQ multiplex PCR, while TCRdb's copy carries only in-frame clones and drops some. From that table come the V and J calls and clone size; the DNA was used to work out D and trimming. The data hold roughly 200,000 clones, with about 90% observed a single time. Per germline, CDR1 LGHNT and CDR2 FRNRAP. Trimming took off 6 bases at V and 4 bases at J, with 13 bases between the two ends. The CDR3 contains 14 residues. The TCR comes from a young woman who had recovered from COVID-19. V is TRBV12-5 and J is TRBJ2-1, with D possibly TRBD2 on 6 matching bases. Source material: peripheral blood. CDR3 protein: CASGVSGPYNEQFF. Written as DNA, the CDR3 is TGTGCTAGTGGGGTTAGCGGACCTTACAATGAGCAGTTCTTC.